Given below is one TCR beta chain in context. Its specificity is not known. The germline V gene encodes CDR1 KGHSH and CDR2 LQKENI. The CDR3 totals 15 residues. These data originate in a study of T cells expressing NK-cell markers. Overall study context: Among eight sequenced donors, seven carried HCMV seropositivity while one was seronegative.

General observations from the study: Dominant NKG2C+ clonotypes accounted for roughly 1.0-8% of CD8+ T cells in several donors.

TCRdb reprocessed the 5' RACE reads, keeping one entry per CDR3 protein, no DNA. The table for this sample gives 350,000 to 450,000 distinct CDR3 sequences. The chain is built from TRBV18 and TRBJ2-7. The sequenced material came from blood T cells: a sorted CD56 or NKG2C T cell subset, CD4+ or CD8+ T cells, or bulk PBMC T cells (not recorded which). The receptor was isolated from a man aged 18 to 69 in good health. The CDR3 here is CASSLEVWSSYEQYF.